Listed here are 15 T cell receptor beta chains from one sample, sequenced in a study of blood T cell repertoires in COVID-19. The protocol was immunoSEQ multiplex PCR, while the TCRdb copy is restricted to in-frame clones and leaves out a portion. The sample lists roughly 88,000 clones, approximately 80% occurring once. Sequenced sample: peripheral blood. These receptors came from a woman aged 80 or over with acute or convalescent COVID-19.

J is TRBJ2-7 and V is TRBV20-1; 7 bases match TRBD1. CDR1 DFQATT and CDR2 SNEGSKA come from the germline V gene (reference sequence). Unmatched junction bases numbered 6, after V lost 3 bases and J lost 4 bases. CDR3 size: 13 residues. The CDR3 is CSASGGQLYEQYF. The DNA for the CDR3 is TGCAGTGCTAGTGGGGGACAGTTGTACGAGCAGTACTTC.

The gene calls are TRBV6-6 and TRBJ1-1; TRBD1 agrees at 7 bases. The CDR3 is 14 amino acids. The germline V gene encodes CDR1 MNHNY and CDR2 SVGAGI (reference sequence). V lost 6 bases and J lost 1; bases outside the gene matches: 5. CDR3 DNA: TGTGCCAGCAGCTTCGGACAGGAGAACACTGAAGCTTTCTTT. Translation gives CASSFGQENTEAFF.

The V and J genes are TRBV28 and TRBJ1-2; no clear D. V was trimmed by 8 bases and J by 1 base, leaving 17 bases between them. The CDR3 sequence is 15 residues long. Germline assignment: CDR1 MDHEN and CDR2 SYDVKM. The CDR3 nucleotides are TGTGCCAGCCAGTTCGGGGAAGGCCGTAACTATGGCTACACCTTC. It translates to CASQFGEGRNYGYTF.

This clone was found a few times. The chain carries TRBV9 and TRBJ1-2, with 7 bases lining up with TRBD1. CDR1 and CDR2 (germline): SGDLS, YYNGEE. The CDR3 extends over 17 amino acids. Germline trimming cut 0 bases from V and 3 bases from J; bases unmatched to any gene: 11. DNA of the CDR3: TGTGCCAGCAGCGTAGGAGGGGGCGAGGTCCGGGACTATGGCTACACCTTC. Translated, it gives CASSVGGGEVRDYGYTF.

This chain uses TRBV5-4 with TRBJ2-1; 10 bases are shared with TRBD2. The CDR3 contains 15 residues. V lost 4 bases and J lost 6; bases outside the gene matches: 7. Germline V gene lookup returns CDR1 SGHNT and CDR2 YYREEE (reference sequence). For the CDR3, the DNA is TGTGCCAGCAGCGGACCTAGCGGGGGAGGCAATGAGCAGTTCTTC. As protein: CASSGPSGGGNEQFF.

On this clone itself: The sample has other DNA sequences that encode this CDR3 too. This chain uses TRBV9 with TRBJ2-3; no clear D gene. The V and J ends lost 0 bases and 0 bases respectively, with 5 bases between them. In germline, CDR1 is SGDLS, CDR2 YYNGEE. The CDR3 is 14 residues long. The CDR3 DNA reads TGTGCCAGCAGCGTAGCCACTAGCACAGATACGCAGTATTTT. It encodes CASSVATSTDTQYF. Filled out from reference TRBV9 and TRBJ2-3, the complete variable domain reads DSGVTQTPKHLITATGQRVTLRCSPRSGDLSVYWYQQSLDQGLQFLIQYYNGEERAKGNILERFSAQQFPDLHSELNLSSLELGDSALYFCASSVATSTDTQYFGPGTRLTVL.

The rearrangement uses TRBV7-2 and TRBJ1-3; TRBD1 is a possible D gene (6 bases). The germline V gene has CDR1 SGHTA and CDR2 FQGNSA. The CDR3 loop spans 16 amino acids. Trimming removed 6 bases at V and 8 bases at J, with 23 bases between. The CDR3 reads CASSRPRTGMVDTIYF. The DNA of the CDR3 is TGTGCCAGCAGTAGACCGAGAACAGGGATGGTGGACACCATATATTTT.

This clone was observed a single time. The chain combines TRBV10-3 with TRBJ1-2; 7 nucleotides line up with TRBD1. The V gene's germline CDR1 is ENHRY and CDR2 SYGVKD. This CDR3 comprises 13 residues. The V segment lost 5 bases and the J segment 4 bases; nucleotides outside the gene matches: 4. This chain's CDR3 is CAISSTGSYGYTF. In DNA, the CDR3 is TGTGCCATCAGTTCGACAGGGAGCTATGGCTACACCTTC.

This chain links TRBV11-3 with TRBJ1-1, with D possibly TRBD1 on 5 matching bases. This CDR3 has 15 residues. CDR1 and CDR2 from the germline V gene are SGHNT and YENEEA. V was trimmed by 1 base and J by 4 bases, leaving 13 bases between them. In DNA, the CDR3 is TGTGCCAGCAGCTTAGGGGGGGGAGGGTCCACTGAAGCTTTCTTT. As protein: CASSLGGGGSTEAFF. The variable domain in full, completed from reference TRBV11-3 and TRBJ1-1, reads EAGVVQSPRYKIIEKKQPVAFWCNPISGHNTLYWYLQNLGQGPELLIRYENEEAVDDSQLPKDRFSAERLKGVDSTLKIQPAELGDSAVYLCASSLGGGGSTEAFFGQGTRLTVV.

The chain couples TRBV14 to TRBJ1-6, with D uncertain. This CDR3 has 13 residues. V lost 4 bases and J lost 7, with 8 bases in between. Germline CDR1 is SGHDN and CDR2 is FVKESK. The CDR3 DNA reads TGTGCCAGCAGCCCTCGAACAAATTCACCCCTCCACTTT. Residues: CASSPRTNSPLHF.

The V gene is TRBV3-1 (or the pseudogene TRBV3-2), the J gene TRBJ1-2, with 8 bases matching TRBD1. Germline CDR1 LGHDT, CDR2 YNNKEL (reference sequence). V trimming: 2 bases; J trimming: 10 bases; junction bases outside the gene matches: 15. The CDR3 covers 16 residues. The CDR3 loop is CASSQSDQGAQGDYTF. The CDR3 nucleotides are TGTGCCAGCAGCCAATCTGACCAGGGGGCGCAGGGCGACTACACCTTC.

The chain couples TRBV11-2 to TRBJ2-5, with D hard to call. The CDR3 extends over 13 amino acids. The V gene's germline CDR1 is SGHAT and CDR2 FQNNGV. V shed 2 bases and J shed 5 bases, with 9 bases lying between them. The CDR3 region has the DNA TGTGCCAGCAGCTTATCCCATTTGGAGACCCAGTACTTC. Its protein is CASSLSHLETQYF. Looking up the rest from reference TRBV11-2 and TRBJ2-5 gives the full variable domain: EAGVAQSPRYKIIEKRQSVAFWCNPISGHATLYWYQQILGQGPKLLIQFQNNGVVDDSQLPKDRFSAERLKGVDSTLKIQPAKLEDSAVYLCASSLSHLETQYFGPGTRLLVL.

The chain joins TRBV19 to TRBJ1-1, with D unclear. This CDR3 is 12 amino acids long. The germline V gene encodes CDR1 LNHDA and CDR2 SQIVND (reference sequence). V was shortened by 5 bases and J by 6 bases, with 10 bases between the two germline ends. CDR3 in amino acids: CASSSRFAEAFF. The CDR3 DNA follows: TGTGCCAGTAGTTCTAGGTTCGCTGAAGCTTTCTTT.

This clone was counted many times. This chain connects TRBV10-2 to TRBJ2-3; D is possibly TRBD1 (6 bases). CDR1 is WSHSY, CDR2 SAAADI, per germline. V was shortened by 8 bases and J by 1 base, with 22 bases between the two germline ends. This CDR3 is 17 amino acids long. CDR3 DNA: TGCGCCAGCCGGGCCCACAGGGACCGTCGTGGCACAGATACGCAGTATTTT. Translation gives CASRAHRDRRGTDTQYF.

The rearrangement links TRBV3-1 (or the pseudogene TRBV3-2) to TRBJ1-2, with D possibly TRBD1 on 6 matching bases. V lost 4 bases and J lost 2, with 11 bases in between. CDR3 length: 14 amino acids. The germline gives CDR1 LGHDT, CDR2 YNNKEL (reference sequence). The DNA of the CDR3 is TGTGCCAGCAGCCCCAGGGGCGCAAACTATGGCTACACCTTC. This codes for CASSPRGANYGYTF.